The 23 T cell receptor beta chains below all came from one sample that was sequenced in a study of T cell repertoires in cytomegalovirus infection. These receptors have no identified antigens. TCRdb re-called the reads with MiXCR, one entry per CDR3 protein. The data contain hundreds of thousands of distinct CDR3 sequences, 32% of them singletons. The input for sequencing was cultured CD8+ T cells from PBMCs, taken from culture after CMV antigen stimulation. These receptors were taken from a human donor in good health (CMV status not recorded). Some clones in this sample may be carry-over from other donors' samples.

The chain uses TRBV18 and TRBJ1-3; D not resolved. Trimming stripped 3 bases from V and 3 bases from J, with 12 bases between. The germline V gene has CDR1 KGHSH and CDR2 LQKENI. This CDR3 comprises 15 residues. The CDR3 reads CASSPENGFGNTIYF. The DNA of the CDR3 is TGTGCCAGCTCACCGGAAAATGGGTTTGGAAACACCATATATTTT.

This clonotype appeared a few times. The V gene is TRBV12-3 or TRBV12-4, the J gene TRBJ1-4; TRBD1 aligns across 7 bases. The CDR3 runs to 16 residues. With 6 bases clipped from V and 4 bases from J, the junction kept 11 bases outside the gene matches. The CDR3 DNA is TGTGCCAGCAGGTTTCACCTGGACAGGAATAATGAAAAACTGTTTTTT. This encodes CASRFHLDRNNEKLFF.

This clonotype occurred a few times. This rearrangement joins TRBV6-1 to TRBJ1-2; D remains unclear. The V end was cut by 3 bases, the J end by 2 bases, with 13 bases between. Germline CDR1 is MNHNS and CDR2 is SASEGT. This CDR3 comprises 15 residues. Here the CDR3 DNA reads TGTGCCAGCAGTGACACGGGAACGCACAACTATGGCTACACCTTC. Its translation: CASSDTGTHNYGYTF.

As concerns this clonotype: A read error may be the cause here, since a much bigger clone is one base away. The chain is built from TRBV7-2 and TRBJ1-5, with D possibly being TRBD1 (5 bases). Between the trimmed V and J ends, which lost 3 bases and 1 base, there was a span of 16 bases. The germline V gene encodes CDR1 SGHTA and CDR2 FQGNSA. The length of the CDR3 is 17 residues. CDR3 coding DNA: TGTGCCAGCAGCTTGGCCCAGACAGCCGGCAGCAATCAGCCCCAGCATTTT. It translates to CASSLAQTAGSNQPQHF. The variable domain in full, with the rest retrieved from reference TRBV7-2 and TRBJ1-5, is GAGVSQSPSNKVTEKGKDVELRCDPISGHTALYWYRQSLGQGLEFLIYFQGNSAPDKSGLPSDRFSAERTGGSVSTLTIQRTQQEDSAVYLCASSLAQTAGSNQPQHFGDGTRLSIL.

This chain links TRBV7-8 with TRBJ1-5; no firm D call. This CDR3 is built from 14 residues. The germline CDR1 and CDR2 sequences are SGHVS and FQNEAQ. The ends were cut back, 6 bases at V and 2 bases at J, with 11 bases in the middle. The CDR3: CASSRSGGNQPQHF. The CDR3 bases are TGTGCCAGCAGTCGGTCAGGTGGCAATCAGCCCCAGCATTTT.

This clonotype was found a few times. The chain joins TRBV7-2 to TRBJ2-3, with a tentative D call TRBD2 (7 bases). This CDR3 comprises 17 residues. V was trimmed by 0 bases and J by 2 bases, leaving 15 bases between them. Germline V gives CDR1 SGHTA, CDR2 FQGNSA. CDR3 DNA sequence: TGTGCCAGCAGCTTAGCGCGCGGGGGCCCCCTCACAGATACGCAGTATTTT. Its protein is CASSLARGGPLTDTQYF. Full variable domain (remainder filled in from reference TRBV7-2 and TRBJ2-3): GAGVSQSPSNKVTEKGKDVELRCDPISGHTALYWYRQSLGQGLEFLIYFQGNSAPDKSGLPSDRFSAERTGGSVSTLTIQRTQQEDSAVYLCASSLARGGPLTDTQYFGPGTRLTVL.

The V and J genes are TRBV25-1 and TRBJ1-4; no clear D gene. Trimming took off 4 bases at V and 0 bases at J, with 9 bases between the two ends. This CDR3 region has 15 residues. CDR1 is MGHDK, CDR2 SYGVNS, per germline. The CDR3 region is CASSGPIATNEKLFF. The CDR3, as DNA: TGTGCCAGCAGTGGCCCCATTGCAACTAATGAAAAACTGTTTTTT.

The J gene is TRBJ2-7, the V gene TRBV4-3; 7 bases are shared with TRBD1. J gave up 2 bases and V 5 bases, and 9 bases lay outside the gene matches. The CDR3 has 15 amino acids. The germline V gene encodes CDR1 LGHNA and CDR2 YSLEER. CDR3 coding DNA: TGCGCCAGCAGCTTTCGACAGGGAGCAACCTACGAGCAGTACTTC. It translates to CASSFRQGATYEQYF.

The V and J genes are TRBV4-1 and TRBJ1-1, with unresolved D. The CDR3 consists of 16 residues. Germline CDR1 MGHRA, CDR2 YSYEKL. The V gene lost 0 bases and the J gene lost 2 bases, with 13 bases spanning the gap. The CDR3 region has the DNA TGCGCCAGCAGCCAAGAGATCGGCCAGACTAACACTGAAGCTTTCTTT. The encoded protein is CASSQEIGQTNTEAFF.

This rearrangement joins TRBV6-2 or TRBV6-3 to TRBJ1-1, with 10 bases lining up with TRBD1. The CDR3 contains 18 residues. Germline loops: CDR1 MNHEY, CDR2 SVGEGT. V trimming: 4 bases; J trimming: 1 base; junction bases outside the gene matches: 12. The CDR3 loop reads CASSFIHPGTGANTEAFF. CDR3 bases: TGTGCCAGCAGTTTCATCCACCCCGGGACAGGGGCGAACACTGAAGCTTTCTTT.

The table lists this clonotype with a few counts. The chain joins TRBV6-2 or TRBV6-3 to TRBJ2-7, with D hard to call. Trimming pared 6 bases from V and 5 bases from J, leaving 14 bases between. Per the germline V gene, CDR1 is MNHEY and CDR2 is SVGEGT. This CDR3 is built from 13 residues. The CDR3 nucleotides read TGTGCCAGCAGCCTAGGGTGGACGGACGAGCAGTACGTC. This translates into CASSLGWTDEQYV.

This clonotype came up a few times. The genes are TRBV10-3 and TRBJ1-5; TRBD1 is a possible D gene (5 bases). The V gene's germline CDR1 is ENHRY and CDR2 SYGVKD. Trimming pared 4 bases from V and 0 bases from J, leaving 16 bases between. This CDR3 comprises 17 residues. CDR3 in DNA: TGTGCCATCAGTGTTACAATGGGACTCAGTAGCAATCAGCCCCAGCATTTT. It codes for CAISVTMGLSSNQPQHF.

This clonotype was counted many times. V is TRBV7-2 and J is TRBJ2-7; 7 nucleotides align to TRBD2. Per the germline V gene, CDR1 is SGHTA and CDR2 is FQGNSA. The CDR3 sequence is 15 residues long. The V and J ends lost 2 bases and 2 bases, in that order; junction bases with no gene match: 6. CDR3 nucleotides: TGTGCCAGCAGCTTATATATTGGGGGGGCCTACGAGCAGTACGTC. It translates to CASSLYIGGAYEQYV.

CDR3 amino acids: CASSLRTALSSYNEQFF. The CDR3 DNA reads as TGTGCCAGCAGCTTAAGGACAGCCCTGAGCTCCTACAATGAGCAGTTCTTC. The chain is built from TRBV11-1 and TRBJ2-1, with TRBD1 as a possible D gene (6 bases). Per the germline V gene, CDR1 is SGHAT and CDR2 is FQDESV (reference sequence). Trimming removed 2 bases at V and 0 bases at J, with 14 bases between. This CDR3 is built from 17 residues.

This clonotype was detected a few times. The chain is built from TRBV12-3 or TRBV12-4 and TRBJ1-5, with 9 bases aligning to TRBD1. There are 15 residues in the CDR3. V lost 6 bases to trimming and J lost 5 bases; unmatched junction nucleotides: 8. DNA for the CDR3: TGTGCCAGCAGACTAACAGGGGGCGCCGATCAGCCCCAGCATTTT. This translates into CASRLTGGADQPQHF.

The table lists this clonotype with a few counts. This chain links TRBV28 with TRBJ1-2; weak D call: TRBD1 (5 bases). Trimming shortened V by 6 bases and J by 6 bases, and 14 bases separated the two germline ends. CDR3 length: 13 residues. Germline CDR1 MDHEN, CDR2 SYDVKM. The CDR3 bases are TGTGCCAGCAGCTCTAACCTGGGGGATGGCTACACCTTC. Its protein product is CASSSNLGDGYTF.

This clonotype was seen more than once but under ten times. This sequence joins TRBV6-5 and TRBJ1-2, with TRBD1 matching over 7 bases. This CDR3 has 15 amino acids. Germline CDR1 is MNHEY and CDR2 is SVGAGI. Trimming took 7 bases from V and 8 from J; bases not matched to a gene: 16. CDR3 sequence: CASTEYRQGGEGYTF. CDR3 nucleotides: TGTGCCAGCACCGAATACAGACAGGGTGGAGAGGGCTACACCTTC.

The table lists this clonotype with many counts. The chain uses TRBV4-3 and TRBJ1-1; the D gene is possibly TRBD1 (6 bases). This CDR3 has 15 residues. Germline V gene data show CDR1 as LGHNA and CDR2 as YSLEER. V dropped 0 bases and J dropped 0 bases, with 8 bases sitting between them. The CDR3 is CASSQEEGVNTEAFF. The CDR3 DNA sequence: TGCGCCAGCAGCCAAGAGGAGGGGGTGAACACTGAAGCTTTCTTT.

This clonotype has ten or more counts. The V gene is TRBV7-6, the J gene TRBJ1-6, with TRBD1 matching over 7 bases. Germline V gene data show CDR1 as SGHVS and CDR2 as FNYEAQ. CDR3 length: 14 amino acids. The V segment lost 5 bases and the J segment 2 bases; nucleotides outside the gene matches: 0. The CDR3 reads CASSGTAYNSPLHF. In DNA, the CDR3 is TGTGCCAGCAGCGGGACAGCCTATAATTCACCCCTCCACTTT.

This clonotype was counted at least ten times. The chain's CDR3 is CASSLGGAGTEAFF. DNA of the CDR3: TGTGCCAGCAGCTTAGGGGGGGCAGGGACTGAAGCTTTCTTT. This rearrangement joins TRBV11-2 to TRBJ1-1, with D tentatively TRBD1 (6 bases). CDR1 is SGHAT, CDR2 FQNNGV, per germline. The CDR3 consists of 14 residues. V was trimmed by 1 base and J by 5 bases, leaving 11 bases between them.

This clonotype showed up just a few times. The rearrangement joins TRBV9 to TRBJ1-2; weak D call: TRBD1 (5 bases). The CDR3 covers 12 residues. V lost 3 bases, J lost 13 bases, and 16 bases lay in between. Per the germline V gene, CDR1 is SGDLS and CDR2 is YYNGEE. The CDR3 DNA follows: TGTGCCAGCAGCGCGGGGGGGGGAACGGGCACCTTC. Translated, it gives CASSAGGGTGTF.

The CDR3 here is CASSDGGANTEAFF. The CDR3 DNA is TGTGCCAGCAGTGATGGGGGGGCGAACACTGAAGCTTTCTTT. The V and J genes are TRBV6-6 and TRBJ1-1; D perhaps matches TRBD1 (6 bases). V was pared by 5 bases and J by 1 base, with 11 bases between. This CDR3 spans 14 amino acids. Germline V gives CDR1 MNHNY, CDR2 SVGAGI (reference sequence).

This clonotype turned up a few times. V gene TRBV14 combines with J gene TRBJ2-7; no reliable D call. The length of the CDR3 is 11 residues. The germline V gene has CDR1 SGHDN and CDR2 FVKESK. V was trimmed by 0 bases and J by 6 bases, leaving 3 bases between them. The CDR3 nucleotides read TGTGCCAGCAGCCAAGATTTCGAGCAGTACGTC. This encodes CASSQDFEQYV.